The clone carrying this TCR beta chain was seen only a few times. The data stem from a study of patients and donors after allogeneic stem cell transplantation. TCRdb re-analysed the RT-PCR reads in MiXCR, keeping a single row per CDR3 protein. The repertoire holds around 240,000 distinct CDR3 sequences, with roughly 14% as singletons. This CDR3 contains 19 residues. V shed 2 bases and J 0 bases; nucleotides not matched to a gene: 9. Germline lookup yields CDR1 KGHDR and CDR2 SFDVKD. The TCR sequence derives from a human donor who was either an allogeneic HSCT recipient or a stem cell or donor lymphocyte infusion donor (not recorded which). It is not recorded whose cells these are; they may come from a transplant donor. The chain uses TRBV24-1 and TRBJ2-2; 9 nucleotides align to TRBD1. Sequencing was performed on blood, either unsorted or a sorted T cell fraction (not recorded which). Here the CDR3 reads CATSDSPQGAIANTGELFF. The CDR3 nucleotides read TGTGCCACCAGTGATTCGCCACAGGGGGCAATCGCGAACACCGGGGAGCTGTTTTTT.